This T cell receptor beta chain was observed in a study of tissue T cells after allogeneic stem cell transplantation. Whole-study results and caveats: Tissue-detected TCR repertoire was only partly captured by blood and spleen T cells.

Sequencing of TCRbeta CDR3 at survey depth gave sequences and template counts. Using immunoSEQ multiplex PCR, the repertoire was profiled, and TCRdb retains in-frame clones only, with some absent. The sample consists of 4,000 to 5,500 clones, about 40% of them appearing once. Turning to this clone: The antigen is undetermined. The listed genes are named as in mouse. Sequencing ends 1 residue short of the CDR3 end; the germline J gene provides the rest.

Time point meaning: mouse harvest day 14 after allogeneic transplant. The graft held 10^6 splenic CD5+ T cells and 10^7 T-cell-depleted bone marrow cells. Tissues came from B6→BALB/c major-mismatch GVHD mice at day 7 or 14. Germline V CDR1 and CDR2: LGHNA, YNLKQL (reference sequence). The CDR3 covers 15 residues. V lost 2 bases, J lost 7 bases, and 5 bases stayed unmatched. The sample was gut tissue. The genes are TRBV5 and TRBJ2-1; 10 bases align to TRBD1. The sequence came from a female BALB/c mouse given C57BL/6 T cells with graft-versus-host disease after an allogeneic hematopoietic cell transplant. CDR3: CASSQKGQGKAEQFF. The CDR3 DNA, read in part, is TGTGCCAGCAGCCAAAAGGGACAGGGGAAGGCTGAGCAGTTC.